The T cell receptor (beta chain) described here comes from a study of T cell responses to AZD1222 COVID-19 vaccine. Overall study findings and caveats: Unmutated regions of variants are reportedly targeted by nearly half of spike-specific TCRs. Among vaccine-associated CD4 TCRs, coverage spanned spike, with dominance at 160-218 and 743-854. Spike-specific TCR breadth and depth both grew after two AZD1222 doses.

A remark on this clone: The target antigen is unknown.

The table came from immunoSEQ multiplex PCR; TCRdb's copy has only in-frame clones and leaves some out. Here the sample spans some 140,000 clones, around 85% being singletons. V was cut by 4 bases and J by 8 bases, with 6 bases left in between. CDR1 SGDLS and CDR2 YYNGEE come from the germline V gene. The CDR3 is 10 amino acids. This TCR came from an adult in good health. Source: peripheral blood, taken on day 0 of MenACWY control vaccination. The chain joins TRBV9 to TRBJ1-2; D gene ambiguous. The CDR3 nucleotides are TGTGCCAGCAGCCAGAGGGGCTACACCTTC. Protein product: CASSQRGYTF.